This T cell receptor beta chain was sequenced for a study of blood T cell repertoires in COVID-19. Study in general: T cells, B-cell-depleted T cells, or PBMCs provided the cDNA or gDNA that served as material.

Original methodology: Amplification from reference gene primers served as the basis for estimated nucleated cell counts. This table comes from immunoSEQ multiplex PCR, and its TCRdb copy is limited to in-frame clones, with some not included. The D gene and trimming were derived from the DNA, and the V and J assignments and clone size from that table. Here the sample spans more than 250,000 clones, roughly 84% being singletons. The CDR3 totals 17 residues. In germline, CDR1 is SGHTA, CDR2 FQGNSA. V lost 5 bases and J lost 5; bases outside the gene matches: 10. The receptor was isolated from a man aged 45-65 years with active or convalescent COVID-19. Source material: peripheral blood. The chain carries TRBV7-2 and TRBJ2-5, with 14 bases lining up with TRBD2. The CDR3 region has the DNA TGTGCCAGCAGCAGACTAGCGGGGGGGCCGATGTGGGAGACCCAGTACTTC. This encodes CASSRLAGGPMWETQYF.